Presented here are 10 T cell receptor beta chains from one specimen sequenced in a study of intratumoral heterogeneity in liver cancer. Tumour samples came from separate, distinct regions of the hepatocellular carcinoma nodule. Assay used: immunoSEQ multiplex PCR; TCRdb lists only in-frame clones, some missing. The sample has 2,500 to 3,000 clones; 71% are singletons. The sample in question was tumor tissue, obtained before any cancer treatment. These receptors all come from a woman aged 70-85 years with hepatocellular carcinoma.

This clone has just one count. The rearrangement joins TRBV5-1 to TRBJ2-3, with 13 bases lining up with TRBD2. V shed 4 bases, J shed 1 base, and the junction held 3 bases outside the gene matches. Germline loops: CDR1 SGHRS, CDR2 YFSETQ. The CDR3 is 16 amino acids. The CDR3 region has the DNA TGCGCCAGCAGCCGGGGACTAGCGGGGCGCACAGATACGCAGTATTTT. Translation: CASSRGLAGRTDTQYF.

The chain couples TRBV6-4 to TRBJ2-1, with 7 bases identical to TRBD2. CDR3 length equals 19 residues. Losses at the gene ends were 4 bases for V and 4 bases for J; bases not matched to a gene: 19. Germline CDR1 is MRHNA and CDR2 is SNTAGT. Written as DNA, the CDR3 is TGTGCCAGCAGTGTAGTTTCGGGGCTTGGCCAGCGGGGTTACAATGAGCAGTTCTTC. Its translation is CASSVVSGLGQRGYNEQFF.

V is TRBV6-1 and J is TRBJ1-1; a possible D gene is TRBD1 (6 bases). The germline V gene has CDR1 MNHNS and CDR2 SASEGT. Trimming left V 1 base short and J 4 bases short, with 13 bases between. The length of the CDR3 is 15 residues. CDR3 DNA: TGTGCCAGCAGTGAAGTATCCGGAGGGGGCACTGAAGCTTTCTTT. It is translated as CASSEVSGGGTEAFF.

This chain joins TRBV27 and TRBJ2-7; TRBD1 matches at 7 bases. The CDR3 is 13 amino acids. V shed 0 bases and J 6 bases; nucleotides not matched to a gene: 2. CDR1 is MNHEY, CDR2 SMNVEV, per germline (reference sequence). CDR3 DNA sequence: TGTGCCAGCAGTTTATCGACAGGGACCGAGCAGTACTTC. It is translated as CASSLSTGTEQYF.

The chain couples TRBV3-1 (or the pseudogene TRBV3-2) to TRBJ1-2; perhaps TRBD1 as D (5 bases). V dropped 4 bases and J dropped 5 bases, with 11 bases sitting between them. This CDR3 spans 13 amino acids. From germline, CDR1 is LGHDT and CDR2 YNNKEL (reference sequence). CDR3 DNA sequence: TGTGCCAGCAGCCCGCAGGGTATATATGGCTACACCTTC. It is translated as CASSPQGIYGYTF.

The gene calls are TRBV20-1 and TRBJ1-3; D gene unclear. Germline V gene sequence: CDR1 DFQATT, CDR2 SNEGSKA (reference sequence). V lost 3 bases and J lost 6, with 15 bases in between. The CDR3 runs to 14 residues. The CDR3 nucleotides are TGCAGTGCTAGTTCGACCCGAGGAGCAAACACCATATATTTT. Protein product: CSASSTRGANTIYF.

The chain is built from TRBV6-5 and TRBJ2-7; weak D call: TRBD2 (7 bases). Trimming cost V 7 bases and J 7 bases, with 17 bases left between them. This CDR3 is 13 amino acids long. Germline CDR1 MNHEY, CDR2 SVGAGI. Here the CDR3 reads CASTQEGEGEQYF. As DNA, the CDR3 is TGTGCCAGCACCCAGGAGGGGGAGGGGGAGCAGTACTTC.

The gene calls are TRBV5-4 and TRBJ2-5; 9 bases match TRBD2. V dropped 5 bases and J dropped 6; count of bases not matched to a gene: 8. In germline, CDR1 is SGHNT, CDR2 YYREEE (reference sequence). CDR3 length equals 14 residues. The CDR3 DNA reads as TGTGCCAGCAGTTCGCGGGAGGGCCGGAAGACCCAGTACTTC. Its protein is CASSSREGRKTQYF.

This sequence joins TRBV28 and TRBJ1-1; maybe TRBD1 (5 bases). Germline V gives CDR1 MDHEN, CDR2 SYDVKM. V shed 9 bases and J shed 0 bases, with 11 bases lying between them. CDR3 length: 13 amino acids. CDR3 sequence (DNA): TGTGCCAGTAGAGACAGCTTGAACACTGAAGCTTTCTTT. It yields the protein CASRDSLNTEAFF. The whole variable domain, remainder taken from reference TRBV28 and TRBJ1-1, is DVKVTQSSRYLVKRTGEKVFLECVQDMDHENMFWYRQDPGLGLRLIYFSYDVKMKEKGDIPEGYSVSREKKERFSLILESASTNQTSMYLCASRDSLNTEAFFGQGTRLTVV.

The chain employs TRBV19 and TRBJ2-2; unclear D gene. Trimming left V 2 bases short and J 1 base short, with 5 bases between. CDR3 size: 14 residues. Looked up from germline, CDR1 is LNHDA and CDR2 is SQIVND (reference sequence). The CDR3 coding sequence is TGTGCCAGTAGTATAAGCCTGAACACCGGGGAGCTGTTTTTT. Translation: CASSISLNTGELFF.